This section outlines one T cell receptor (beta chain) sequence together with its context. Its antigen is unknown. The data are from a study of post-analysis software for immune sequencing data. TCR beta cDNA libraries had unique molecular identifiers. MiXCR was run by TCRdb on the PCR reads, yielding one entry per CDR3 protein. The sample comprises roughly 400,000 distinct CDR3 sequences, approximately 39% of which are singletons, and 7.5% to 8.5% rests with the top ten. Germline V gene lookup returns CDR1 SNHLY and CDR2 FYNNEI. Trimming cost V 3 bases and J 8 bases, with 18 bases left between them. The CDR3 has 15 amino acids. Study-wide points: TRBV5-6, TRBV5-1 and TRBV20-1 were among roughly 5 TRBV segments more frequent in patients than controls.

Sequencing used blood. The V gene is TRBV2, the J gene TRBJ2-3, with D possibly TRBD1 on 5 matching bases. The sequence derives from a girl aged 2-10 years with multiple sclerosis. The chain's CDR3 is CASSEAPADIGTQYF. The CDR3 coding sequence is TGTGCCAGCAGTGAGGCCCCGGCGGACATCGGTACGCAGTATTTT.